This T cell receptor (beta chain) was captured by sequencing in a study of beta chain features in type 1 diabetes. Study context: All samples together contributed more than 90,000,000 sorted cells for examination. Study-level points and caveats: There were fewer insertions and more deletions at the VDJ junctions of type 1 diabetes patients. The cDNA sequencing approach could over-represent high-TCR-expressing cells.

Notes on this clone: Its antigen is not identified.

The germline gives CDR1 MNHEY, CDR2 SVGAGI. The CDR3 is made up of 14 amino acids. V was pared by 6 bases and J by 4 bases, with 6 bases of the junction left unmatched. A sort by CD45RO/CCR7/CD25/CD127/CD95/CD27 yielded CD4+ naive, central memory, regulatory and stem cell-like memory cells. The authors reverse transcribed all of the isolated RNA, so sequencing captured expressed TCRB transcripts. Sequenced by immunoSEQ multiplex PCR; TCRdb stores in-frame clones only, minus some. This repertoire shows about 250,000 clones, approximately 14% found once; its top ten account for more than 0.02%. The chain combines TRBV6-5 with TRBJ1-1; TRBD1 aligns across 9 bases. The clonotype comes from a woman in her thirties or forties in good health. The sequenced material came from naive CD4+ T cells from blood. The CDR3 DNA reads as TGTGCCAGCAGGAAACAGGGGGCAAGCACTGAAGCTTTCTTT. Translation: CASRKQGASTEAFF.